This entry lists 18 T cell receptor beta chains sequenced from one sample in a study of cytomegalovirus exposure and HLA in healthy donors. Primers: 60 Vbeta forward and 13 Jbeta reverse. Repertoires were generated with immunoSEQ multiplex PCR, while TCRdb's copy carries only in-frame clones and drops some. The sample consists of roughly 130,000 clones, roughly 80% of them appearing once. Sequencing input: PBMCs. These receptor sequences come from a female donor in good health and CMV-seronegative.

The V gene is TRBV28, the J gene TRBJ2-1, with D possibly matching TRBD2 (6 bases). This CDR3 has 16 residues. In germline, CDR1 is MDHEN, CDR2 SYDVKM. Trimming took 5 bases from V and 0 from J, leaving 14 bases between them. The CDR3 sequence: CASSDLAPSSYNEQFF. In nucleotides, the CDR3 is TGTGCCAGCAGTGACCTAGCGCCAAGCTCCTACAATGAGCAGTTCTTC.

The rearrangement links TRBV29-1 to TRBJ2-1, with 9 bases aligning to TRBD1. Germline V gene sequence: CDR1 SQVTM, CDR2 ANQGSEA. The CDR3 loop spans 13 amino acids. The V and J ends lost 8 bases and 4 bases, in that order; junction bases with no gene match: 6. The CDR3 loop is CSTTGTGYNEQFF. The CDR3 DNA sequence: TGCAGCACAACCGGGACAGGGTACAATGAGCAGTTCTTC.

The count of this clone is one. The rearrangement joins TRBV14 to TRBJ1-3; D is unclear. Germline CDR1 is SGHDN and CDR2 is FVKESK. The V end was cut by 1 base, the J end by 5 bases, with 9 bases between. The CDR3 contains 14 residues. The CDR3 DNA reads as TGTGCCAGCAGCCAAGCTTCTACCCGAAACACCATATATTTT. Amino acid sequence: CASSQASTRNTIYF.

The chain combines TRBV27 with TRBJ2-6; maybe TRBD1 (5 bases). Trimming removed 2 bases from V and 5 bases from J, with 7 bases in between. This CDR3 spans 14 amino acids. Germline values: CDR1 MNHEY, CDR2 SMNVEV (reference sequence). In nucleotides, the CDR3 is TGTGCCAGCAGTTTAGACAGAAGGGCCAACGTCCTGACTTTC. Its protein product is CASSLDRRANVLTF.

The chain is built from TRBV7-2 and TRBJ1-1; D ambiguous. Trimming cost V 1 base and J 4 bases, with 10 bases left between them. Germline V CDR1 and CDR2: SGHTA, FQGNSA. The CDR3 is 14 residues long. Here the CDR3 DNA reads TGTGCCAGCAGCTTAGGGGCAAGGATCACTGAAGCTTTCTTT. Its translation: CASSLGARITEAFF. Supplemented by reference TRBV7-2 and TRBJ1-1, the full variable domain reads GAGVSQSPSNKVTEKGKDVELRCDPISGHTALYWYRQSLGQGLEFLIYFQGNSAPDKSGLPSDRFSAERTGGSVSTLTIQRTQQEDSAVYLCASSLGARITEAFFGQGTRLTVV.

The rearrangement uses TRBV6-6 and TRBJ1-1; D is possibly TRBD1 (5 bases). The V end was cut by 2 bases, the J end by 4 bases, with 14 bases between. The CDR3 runs 15 residues. Germline V gives CDR1 MNHNY, CDR2 SVGAGI (reference sequence). The CDR3 loop is CASSYAGSSSTEAFF. Here the CDR3 DNA reads TGTGCCAGCAGTTACGCAGGGTCGTCTTCCACTGAAGCTTTCTTT.

DNA for the CDR3: TGCGCCAGCAGCGCCCGGGACAGTAGCCTTTCACCCCTCCACTTT. Translation: CASSARDSSLSPLHF. The chain combines TRBV5-1 with TRBJ1-6; 7 nucleotides align to TRBD1. Germline CDR1 is SGHRS and CDR2 is YFSETQ. V lost 4 bases, J lost 9 bases, and 10 bases stayed unmatched. The CDR3 is made up of 15 amino acids.

This chain links TRBV2 with TRBJ1-3, with D maybe TRBD1 (6 bases). V was pared by 5 bases and J by 2 bases, with 13 bases between. CDR3 length: 15 amino acids. The germline V gene encodes CDR1 SNHLY and CDR2 FYNNEI. The CDR3: CASSSRQVPGNTIYF. The DNA of the CDR3 is TGTGCCAGCAGTTCTCGACAGGTCCCTGGAAACACCATATATTTT.

This clone was counted only a few times. The rearrangement uses TRBV30 and TRBJ1-2; D unresolved. The germline CDR1 and CDR2 sequences are GTSNPN and SVGIG (reference sequence). Trimming shortened V by 5 bases and J by 5 bases, and 6 bases separated the two germline ends. CDR3 length: 10 residues. This chain's CDR3 is CAWYSYGYTF. The CDR3 region has the DNA TGTGCCTGGTACTCATATGGCTACACCTTC.

The chain combines TRBV1 with TRBJ1-5; the table assigns TRBD1, which was not confirmed against the DNA. TRBV1 is a recognized pseudogene. The CDR3 is 17 amino acids. CDR3 in DNA: TGCACCAGCAGCCAAGTCAGGCAGGGGGAAGAGGATCAGCCCCAGCATTTT. Translated: CTSSQVRQGEEDQPQHF.

The genes are TRBV28 and TRBJ1-2; TRBD1 agrees at 7 bases. CDR3 length equals 14 residues. V lost 2 bases and J lost 5; bases outside the gene matches: 5. Germline CDR1 and CDR2: MDHEN and SYDVKM. CDR3 sequence reads: CASSLPRGRYGYTF. The CDR3 nucleotides read TGTGCCAGCAGTTTACCAAGGGGGCGATATGGCTACACCTTC.

The chain recombines TRBV9 with TRBJ1-2; 7 nucleotides align to TRBD1. The CDR3 is 15 amino acids. Looked up from germline, CDR1 is SGDLS and CDR2 is YYNGEE. Trimming cost V 3 bases and J 2 bases; bases outside gene matches: 7. Written as DNA, the CDR3 is TGTGCCAGCAGCGCAACAGGGGTGGGCAACTATGGCTACACCTTC. It translates to CASSATGVGNYGYTF.

This chain links TRBV7-2 with TRBJ1-1; no definite D call. Germline V gene sequence: CDR1 SGHTA, CDR2 FQGNSA. V shed 6 bases and J shed 0 bases, with 8 bases lying between them. The CDR3 sequence is 13 residues long. CDR3 nucleotides: TGTGCCAGCAGGAGGAGTTTGAACACTGAAGCTTTCTTT. Amino acids: CASRRSLNTEAFF. The full variable domain, completed using reference TRBV7-2 and TRBJ1-1, is GAGVSQSPSNKVTEKGKDVELRCDPISGHTALYWYRQSLGQGLEFLIYFQGNSAPDKSGLPSDRFSAERTGGSVSTLTIQRTQQEDSAVYLCASRRSLNTEAFFGQGTRLTVV.

The chain recombines TRBV23-1 with TRBJ1-5, with a weak D call TRBD1 (6 bases). TRBV23-1 is placed among ORFs of uncertain function. The CDR3 consists of 13 residues. V lost 6 bases and J lost 3, with 9 bases in between. The CDR3 reads CASRGQTNQPQHF. CDR3 nucleotide sequence: TGCGCCAGCAGAGGACAGACCAATCAGCCCCAGCATTTT.

J is TRBJ1-5 and V is TRBV19; 7 positions match TRBD1. J gave up 2 bases and V 6 bases, and 4 bases lay outside the gene matches. This CDR3 is 14 amino acids long. Germline V gene data show CDR1 as LNHDA and CDR2 as SQIVND (reference sequence). The CDR3 loop is CASRGQGGNQPQHF. For the CDR3, the DNA is TGTGCCAGTAGGGGGCAGGGGGGCAATCAGCCCCAGCATTTT.

This clone turned up a few times. The chain links TRBV10-3 to TRBJ2-1, with TRBD1 matching over 8 bases. This CDR3 comprises 15 residues. Germline-derived CDR1 and CDR2 are ENHRY and SYGVKD. V shed 7 bases and J 2 bases; nucleotides not matched to a gene: 7. As DNA, the CDR3 is TGTGCCATCACCCGGACAGGGTACACCTACAATGAGCAGTTCTTC. It codes for CAITRTGYTYNEQFF.

The J gene is TRBJ1-2, the V gene TRBV18; unclear D gene. Trimming took off 3 bases at V and 1 base at J, with 9 bases between the two ends. The CDR3 contains 14 residues. The germline gives CDR1 KGHSH, CDR2 LQKENI. The CDR3 region is CASSPGGVNYGYTF. CDR3 in DNA: TGTGCCAGCTCACCGGGAGGAGTTAACTATGGCTACACCTTC.

A single count supports this clone. At one boundary the junction diverges from the germline segment, which might be a read error. The sample has other DNA sequences that encode this CDR3 too. The rearrangement joins TRBV7-6 to TRBJ1-1, with TRBD1 matching over 7 bases. The germline V gene has CDR1 SGHVS and CDR2 FNYEAQ. The CDR3 is 14 amino acids. The CDR3 nucleotides read TGTGCCAGCAGCTTTGGACAGGAGGACACTGAGGCTTTCTTT. This codes for CASSFGQEDTEAFF. Combining the CDR3 with reference TRBV7-6 and TRBJ1-1 gives the whole variable domain GAGVSQSPRYKVTKRGQDVALRCDPISGHVSLYWYRQALGQGPEFLTYFNYEAQQDKSGLPNDRFSAERPEGSISTLTIQRTEQRDSAMYRCASSFGQEDTEAFFGQGTRLTVV.